The text below deals with one T cell receptor (beta chain). The antigen is undetermined. Germline V CDR1 and CDR2: MNHEY, SVGAGI. CDR3 size: 12 residues. V shed 7 bases and J 5 bases; nucleotides not matched to a gene: 4. The record originates from a study of T cell responses to AZD1222 COVID-19 vaccine. Study-wide background: Pooling of second doses given at about 4 or about 12 weeks was done. Study conclusions and caveats: Just a handful of AZD1222 recipients tested seropositive at baseline. At 160-218 and 743-854, vaccine-associated CD4 TCRs were dominant, and they spanned spike.

TCRdb's copy holds only in-frame clones and misses some; the assay was immunoSEQ multiplex PCR. The top ten hold approximately 3.3% of the sample, which has 95,000 to 120,000 clones, about 86% seen once. The rearrangement uses TRBV6-5 and TRBJ2-7; TRBD1 matches 8 bases. The receptor was isolated from an adult in good health. Source: peripheral blood, taken on day 0 of AZD1222 vaccination. CDR3: CASTRTGHEQYF. As DNA, the CDR3 is TGTGCCAGCACCCGGACAGGGCACGAGCAGTACTTC.